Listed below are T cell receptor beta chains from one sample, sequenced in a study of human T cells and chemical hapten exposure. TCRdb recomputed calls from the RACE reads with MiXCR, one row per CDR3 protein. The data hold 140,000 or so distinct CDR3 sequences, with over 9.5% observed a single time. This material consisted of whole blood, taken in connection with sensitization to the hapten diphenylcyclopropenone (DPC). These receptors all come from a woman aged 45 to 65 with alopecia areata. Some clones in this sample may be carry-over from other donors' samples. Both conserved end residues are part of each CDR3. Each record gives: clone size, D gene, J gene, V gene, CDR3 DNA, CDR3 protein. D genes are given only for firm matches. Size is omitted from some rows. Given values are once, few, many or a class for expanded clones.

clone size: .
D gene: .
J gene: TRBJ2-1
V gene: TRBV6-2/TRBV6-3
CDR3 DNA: TGTGCCAGCAGTTACTGGGGCTACAATGAGCAGTTCTTC
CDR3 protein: CASSYWGYNEQFF

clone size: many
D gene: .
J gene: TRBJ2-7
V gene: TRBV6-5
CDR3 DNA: TGTGCCAGCAGTTACTCTGTCGACTACGAGCAGTACTTC
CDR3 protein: CASSYSVDYEQYF

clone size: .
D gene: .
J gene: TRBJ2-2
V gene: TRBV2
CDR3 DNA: TGTGCCAGTAAACCCGGGACTTCGGGCACCGGGGAGCTGTTTTTT
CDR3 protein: CASKPGTSGTGELFF

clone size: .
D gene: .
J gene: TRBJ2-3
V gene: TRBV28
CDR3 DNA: TGTGCCAGCAGTTTCCAAGACACCCTGGCGAGTACGCAGTATTTT
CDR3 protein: CASSFQDTLASTQYF

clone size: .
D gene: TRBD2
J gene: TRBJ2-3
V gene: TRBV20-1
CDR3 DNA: TGCAGTCTACCTAGCGGGGCAGATACGCAGTATTTT
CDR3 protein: CSLPSGADTQYF

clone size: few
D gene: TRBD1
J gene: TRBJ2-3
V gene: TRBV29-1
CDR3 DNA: TGCAGCGGACGGACAGGGTTGGCGACAGATACGCAGTATTTT
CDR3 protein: CSGRTGLATDTQYF

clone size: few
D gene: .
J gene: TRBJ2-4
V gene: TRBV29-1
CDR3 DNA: TGCAGCGCCGTGCTAGCCAAAAACATTCAGTACTTC
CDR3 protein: CSAVLAKNIQYF

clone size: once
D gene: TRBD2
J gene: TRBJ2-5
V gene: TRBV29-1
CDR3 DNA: TGCAGCTCAAGACTAGCTGTCGGGACCCAGTACTTC
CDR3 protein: CSSRLAVGTQYF

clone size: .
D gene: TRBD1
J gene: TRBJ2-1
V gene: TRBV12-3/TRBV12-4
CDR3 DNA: TGTGCCAGCAGTTTTAGACAGGGAAGCTCCTACAATGAGCAGTTCTTC
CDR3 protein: CASSFRQGSSYNEQFF

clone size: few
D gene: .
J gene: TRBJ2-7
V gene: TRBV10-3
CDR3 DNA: TGTGCCATCAGTGAGTTAGCCGGGGCCTACGAGCAGTACTTC
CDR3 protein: CAISELAGAYEQYF

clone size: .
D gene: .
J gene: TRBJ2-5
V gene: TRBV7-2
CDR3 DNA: TGTGCCAGCAGCTTAGGGTTGGCTAGTCGGGGACAAGAGACCCAGTACTTC
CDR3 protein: CASSLGLASRGQETQYF

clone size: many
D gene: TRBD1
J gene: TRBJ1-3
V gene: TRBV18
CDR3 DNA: TGTGCCAGCTCACCGAAAACCGGGACAGGGGGCTCTGGAAACACCATATATTTT
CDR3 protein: CASSPKTGTGGSGNTIYF

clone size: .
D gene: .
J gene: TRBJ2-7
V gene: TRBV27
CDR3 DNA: TGTGCCAGCAGTTTAAGGGGGGGGCAGAACTACGAGCAGTACTTC
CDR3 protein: CASSLRGGQNYEQYF

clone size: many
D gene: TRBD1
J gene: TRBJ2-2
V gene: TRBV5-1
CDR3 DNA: TGCGCCAGCAGCGGGAGGACAGGGACCGGGGAGCTGTTTTTT
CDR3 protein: CASSGRTGTGELFF

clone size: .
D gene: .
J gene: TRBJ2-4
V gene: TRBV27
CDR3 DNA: TGTGCCAGCAGGCAGTTAGCCAAAAACATTCAGTACTTC
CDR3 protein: CASRQLAKNIQYF

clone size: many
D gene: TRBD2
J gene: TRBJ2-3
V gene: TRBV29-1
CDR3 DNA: TGCAGCGTCCCCTTCAATAGCGGGAGGGCCTCAGATACGCAGTATTTT
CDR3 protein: CSVPFNSGRASDTQYF

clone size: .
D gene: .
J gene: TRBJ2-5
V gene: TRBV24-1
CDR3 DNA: TGTGCCACCAGTGATCAGCCAGGGGTCCAAGAGACCCAGTACTTC
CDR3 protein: CATSDQPGVQETQYF

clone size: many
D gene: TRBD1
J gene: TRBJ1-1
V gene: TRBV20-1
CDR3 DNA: TGCAGTGCTTCGGGACAGGTGAACACTGAAGCTTTCTTT
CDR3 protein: CSASGQVNTEAFF

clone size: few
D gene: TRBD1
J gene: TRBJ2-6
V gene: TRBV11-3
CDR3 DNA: TGTGCCAGCAACCTCCAAGGGACAGGGCCTATCTCTGGGGCCAACGTCCTGACTTTC
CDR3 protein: CASNLQGTGPISGANVLTF

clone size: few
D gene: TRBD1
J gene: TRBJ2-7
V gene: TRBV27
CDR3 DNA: TGTGCCAGCACCTATGGGGGCAGGGGGCGCCCCTACGAGCAGTACTTC
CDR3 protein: CASTYGGRGRPYEQYF

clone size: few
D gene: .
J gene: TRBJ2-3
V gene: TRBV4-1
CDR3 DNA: TGCGCCAGCAGCCAAGATCACAGGAGCTCCACAGATACGCAGTATTTT
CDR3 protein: CASSQDHRSSTDTQYF

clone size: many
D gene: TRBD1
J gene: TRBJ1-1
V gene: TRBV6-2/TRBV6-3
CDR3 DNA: TGTGCCAGCAGTTACCCGGGGGACAGCATGAACACTGAAGCTTTCTTT
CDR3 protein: CASSYPGDSMNTEAFF

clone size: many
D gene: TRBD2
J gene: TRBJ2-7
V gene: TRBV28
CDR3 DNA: TGTGCCAGCAGTCCCAACCGCGGGACTAGCGGCTACGAGCAGTACTTC
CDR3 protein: CASSPNRGTSGYEQYF

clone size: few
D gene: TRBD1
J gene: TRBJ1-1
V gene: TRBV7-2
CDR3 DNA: TGTGCCAGCAGCTTAGTGGGGACAGGAAGGACTGAAGCTTTCTTT
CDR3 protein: CASSLVGTGRTEAFF

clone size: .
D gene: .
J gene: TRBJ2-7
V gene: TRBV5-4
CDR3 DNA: TGTGCCAGCAGCTTGGAGGCTTCTTTGGGGGAGCAGTACTTC
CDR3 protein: CASSLEASLGEQYF

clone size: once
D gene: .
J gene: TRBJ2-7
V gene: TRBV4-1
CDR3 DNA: TGCGCCAGCAGCCAAGAGGGGCACCAGATGGAAGAGCAGTACTTC
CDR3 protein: CASSQEGHQMEEQYF

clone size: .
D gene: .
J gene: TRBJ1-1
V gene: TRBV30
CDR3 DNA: TGTGCCTGGAAGATGGACAGCATGAACACTGAAGCTTTCTTT
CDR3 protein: CAWKMDSMNTEAFF

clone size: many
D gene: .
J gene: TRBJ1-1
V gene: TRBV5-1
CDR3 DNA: TGCGCCAGCAGTCCCGAATCGCGCGGCACTGAAGCTTTCTTT
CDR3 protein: CASSPESRGTEAFF

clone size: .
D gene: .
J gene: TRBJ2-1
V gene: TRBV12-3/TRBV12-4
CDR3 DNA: TGTGCCAGCAGCCGCTCACGTGACAGTTACAATGAGCAGTTCTTC
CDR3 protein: CASSRSRDSYNEQFF

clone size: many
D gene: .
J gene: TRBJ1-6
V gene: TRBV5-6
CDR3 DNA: TGTGCCAGCAGCTTGTCAGGCGATAATTCACCCCTCCACTTT
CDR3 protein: CASSLSGDNSPLHF

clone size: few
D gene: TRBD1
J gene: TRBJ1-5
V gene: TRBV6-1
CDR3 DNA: TGTGCCAGCATTCCCCGGGACAGGGGTAATCAGCCCCAGCATTTT
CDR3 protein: CASIPRDRGNQPQHF

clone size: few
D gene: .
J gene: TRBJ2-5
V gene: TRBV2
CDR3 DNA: TGTGCCAGCAGTGACCGGATAGGGTTCGGCGAGACCCAGTACTTC
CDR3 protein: CASSDRIGFGETQYF

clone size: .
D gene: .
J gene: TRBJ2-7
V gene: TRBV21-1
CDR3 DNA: TGTGCCAGCAGCAATTTGCAAAATCGGGAGGCCACCTACGAGCAGTACTTC
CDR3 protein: CASSNLQNREATYEQYF